These 23 T cell receptor beta chains share one sample of origin, sequenced in a study of blood T cell repertoires in COVID-19. Here immunoSEQ multiplex PCR was the method, and the copy in TCRdb shows in-frame clones only, minus some. Of around 260,000 clones in the sample, about 91% were seen once. The sequenced sample was peripheral blood. Receptors originate from a person aged 18 to 30 with COVID-19, enrolled during active disease.

This chain uses TRBV5-1 with TRBJ1-1; TRBD1 might be the D (5 bases). The CDR3 sequence is 15 residues long. V gave up 4 bases and J gave up 0 bases, with 13 bases separating them. Per germline, CDR1 SGHRS and CDR2 YFSETQ. The CDR3 reads CASSPAGGMNTEAFF. The CDR3 coding sequence is TGCGCCAGCAGCCCTGCGGGGGGGATGAACACTGAAGCTTTCTTT. Full variable domain (outside the CDR3, taken from reference TRBV5-1 and TRBJ1-1): KAGVTQTPRYLIKTRGQQVTLSCSPISGHRSVSWYQQTPGQGLQFLFEYFSETQRNKGNFPGRFSGRQFSNSRSEMNVSTLELGDSALYLCASSPAGGMNTEAFFGQGTRLTVV.

This clone was seen only a few times. The chain recombines TRBV4-1 with TRBJ2-7; 9 bases align to TRBD1. V was clipped by 3 bases and J by 0 bases; unmatched bases: 3. Per germline, CDR1 MGHRA and CDR2 YSYEKL. The CDR3 has 15 amino acids. The CDR3 nucleotides read TGCGCCAGCAGCCATGGGACAGGGAGCTCCTACGAGCAGTACTTC. This codes for CASSHGTGSSYEQYF.

V and J are TRBV6-1 and TRBJ2-6, with D perhaps TRBD2 (5 bases). V was shortened by 2 bases and J by 3 bases, with 8 bases between the two germline ends. CDR3 size: 15 residues. The germline V gene encodes CDR1 MNHNS and CDR2 SASEGT. CDR3 region: CASSEQSGGANVLTF. The CDR3 bases are TGTGCCAGCAGTGAACAGAGCGGTGGGGCCAACGTCCTGACTTTC.

The gene calls are TRBV10-3 and TRBJ1-6; unclear D gene. Germline V lookup: CDR1 ENHRY, CDR2 SYGVKD. The V end lost 2 bases, the J end lost 6 bases, and 8 bases lay between the germline ends. There are 14 residues in the CDR3. The CDR3 sequence: CAISELVVNSPLHF. The CDR3 bases are TGTGCCATCAGTGAGCTAGTGGTTAATTCACCCCTCCACTTT.

The genes are TRBV5-6 and TRBJ1-4; a weak D match, TRBD1 (5 bases). This CDR3 spans 13 amino acids. V was trimmed by 1 base and J by 7 bases, leaving 8 bases between them. Germline CDR1 SGHDT, CDR2 YYEEEE. The CDR3 DNA sequence: TGTGCCAGCAGCTTGCAGGGTTTTGAAAAACTGTTTTTT. Amino acid sequence: CASSLQGFEKLFF.

This rearrangement joins TRBV7-2 to TRBJ2-7; 7 bases line up with TRBD2. There are 15 residues in the CDR3. Trimming cost V 1 base and J 3 bases; bases outside gene matches: 6. Germline V CDR1 and CDR2: SGHTA, FQGNSA. CDR3 DNA: TGTGCCAGCAGCTTAGGGCTAGCGGAAGACTACGAGCAGTACTTC. The encoded protein is CASSLGLAEDYEQYF.

The V call is TRBV7-6, the J call TRBJ1-2; D gene unclear. The ends were cut back, 5 bases at V and 8 bases at J, with 21 bases in the middle. The CDR3 runs to 15 residues. CDR1 is SGHVS, CDR2 FNYEAQ, per germline. CDR3 loop: CASSQEDTVSEGYTF. The CDR3, as DNA: TGTGCCAGCAGCCAAGAGGATACGGTATCGGAAGGCTACACCTTC.

V usage is TRBV7-7 and J usage is TRBJ2-1; TRBD1 agrees at 8 bases. This CDR3 spans 15 amino acids. The V gene end was trimmed by 3 bases and the J gene end by 5 bases; junction bases not matched to a gene: 6. Germline V lookup: CDR1 SSHAT, CDR2 FNYEAQ (reference sequence). CDR3 amino acids: CASSFRTGLDNEQFF. DNA for the CDR3: TGTGCCAGCAGCTTTCGGACAGGGCTGGACAATGAGCAGTTCTTC.

The genes are TRBV4-2 and TRBJ1-1, with D uncertain. Germline V lookup: CDR1 LGHNA, CDR2 YNFKEQ. V was cut by 4 bases and J by 4 bases, with 10 bases left in between. The CDR3 is 13 residues long. The CDR3 loop is CASSPQVGTEAFF. CDR3 nucleotide sequence: TGTGCCAGCAGCCCGCAGGTCGGCACTGAAGCTTTCTTT.

In its sample, this clone was seen once. The chain uses TRBV7-9 and TRBJ1-1; weak D call: TRBD1 (5 bases). The length of the CDR3 is 12 residues. V was pared by 9 bases and J by 6 bases, with 14 bases between. Germline lookup yields CDR1 SEHNR and CDR2 FQNEAQ (reference sequence). CDR3 coding DNA: TGTGCCAGTCGGGCGGGGGTGGCTGAAGCTTTCTTT. This gives the protein CASRAGVAEAFF. Full variable domain (outside the CDR3, taken from reference TRBV7-9 and TRBJ1-1): DTGVSQNPRHKITKRGQNVTFRCDPISEHNRLYWYRQTLGQGPEFLTYFQNEAQLEKSRLLSDRFSAERPKGSFSTLEIQRTEQGDSAMYLCASRAGVAEAFFGQGTRLTVV.

The chain employs TRBV27 and TRBJ2-1; 9 positions match TRBD2. Germline-derived CDR1 and CDR2 are MNHEY and SMNVEV (reference sequence). V lost 5 bases to trimming and J lost 8 bases; unmatched junction nucleotides: 10. The CDR3 runs 15 residues. The CDR3 is CASSPRGAGGHEQFF. The CDR3 nucleotides are TGTGCCAGCAGTCCCCGTGGAGCGGGAGGCCATGAGCAGTTCTTC.

This chain connects TRBV9 to TRBJ2-3, with D possibly being TRBD2 (6 bases). CDR3 length: 15 amino acids. The V and J ends lost 3 bases and 1 base respectively, with 12 bases between them. Germline assignment: CDR1 SGDLS and CDR2 YYNGEE. The CDR3 here is CASSGGLDGTDTQYF. For the CDR3, the DNA is TGTGCCAGCAGCGGGGGACTGGATGGCACAGATACGCAGTATTTT.

The CDR3 coding sequence is TGTGCCAGCAGCCCTCGAGGGCTGTTTCTCCACGAGCAGTACTTC. Amino acids: CASSPRGLFLHEQYF. This sequence joins TRBV7-2 and TRBJ2-7; TRBD2 might be the D (5 bases). The CDR3 has 15 residues. Trimming pared 5 bases from V and 5 bases from J, leaving 19 bases between. Per the germline V gene, CDR1 is SGHTA and CDR2 is FQGNSA.

The chain joins TRBV6-5 to TRBJ2-7; D is perhaps TRBD2 (6 bases). Trimming removed 0 bases from V and 5 bases from J, with 14 bases in between. Germline V lookup: CDR1 MNHEY, CDR2 SVGAGI. There are 15 residues in the CDR3. CDR3 sequence: CASSYSTLASHEQYF. CDR3 in DNA: TGTGCCAGCAGTTACTCGACGCTAGCGTCCCACGAGCAGTACTTC.

The chain combines TRBV27 with TRBJ2-1; 7 bases map to TRBD2. Looked up from germline, CDR1 is MNHEY and CDR2 is SMNVEV (reference sequence). Germline trimming cut 0 bases from V and 8 bases from J; bases unmatched to any gene: 13. The CDR3 is 17 residues long. The CDR3 nucleotides read TGTGCCAGCAGTTTATCCTTCCGGGACTATACCACCCATGAGCAGTTCTTC. Encoded protein: CASSLSFRDYTTHEQFF.

J is TRBJ2-7 and V is TRBV6-5; 9 nucleotides agree with TRBD1. Trimming removed 0 bases from V and 3 bases from J; junction bases left unmatched: 3. Germline V CDR1 and CDR2: MNHEY, SVGAGI. CDR3 size: 15 residues. CDR3 in DNA: TGTGCCAGCAGTTACTCGAAGGACAGGGGCTACGAGCAGTACTTC. It codes for CASSYSKDRGYEQYF.

The J gene is TRBJ1-2, the V gene TRBV12-5; 7 nucleotides match TRBD1. The CDR3 contains 14 residues. Germline V gene sequence: CDR1 LGHNT, CDR2 FRNRAP. The V and J ends lost 0 bases and 6 bases, in that order; junction bases with no gene match: 4. The CDR3 loop reads CASGLVVGGDGYTF. CDR3 nucleotide sequence: TGTGCTAGTGGTTTGGTAGTAGGGGGCGATGGCTACACCTTC. The full variable domain, in which reference TRBV12-5 and TRBJ1-2 provide the parts outside the CDR3, is DARVTQTPRHKVTEMGQEVTMRCQPILGHNTVFWYRQTMMQGLELLAYFRNRAPLDDSGMPKDRFSAEMPDATLATLKIQPSEPRDSAVYFCASGLVVGGDGYTFGSGTRLTVV.

The chain recombines TRBV18 with TRBJ2-3; TRBD2 is a possible D gene (6 bases). CDR3 length equals 14 residues. Trimming took 6 bases from V and 10 from J, leaving 20 bases between them. Germline values: CDR1 KGHSH, CDR2 LQKENI. CDR3 residues: CASSLGTSQIPQYF. DNA of the CDR3: TGTGCCAGCTCCCTCGGGACTTCACAGATACCGCAGTATTTT.

This chain uses TRBV6-5 with TRBJ2-5; D is undetermined. Trimming stripped 8 bases from V and 1 base from J, with 8 bases between. The CDR3 has 12 amino acids. Germline CDR1 reads MNHEY; CDR2 reads SVGAGI. The CDR3 DNA follows: TGTGCCAGCCGAAACACCCAAGAGACCCAGTACTTC. Protein sequence: CASRNTQETQYF.

The count of this clone is one. This chain connects TRBV11-2 to TRBJ1-2, with D hard to call. Trimming took 3 bases from V and 0 from J, leaving 8 bases between them. The germline CDR1 and CDR2 sequences are SGHAT and FQNNGV. The CDR3 is made up of 14 amino acids. The CDR3 DNA reads TGTGCCAGCAGCTTCGGTATAGCTAACTATGGCTACACCTTC. It codes for CASSFGIANYGYTF.

The chain links TRBV27 to TRBJ2-6; 12 nucleotides align to TRBD2. The CDR3 totals 20 residues. Germline CDR1 MNHEY, CDR2 SMNVEV (reference sequence). Trimming took 2 bases from V and 4 from J; bases not matched to a gene: 12. CDR3 loop: CASSLVGGGLAGRGANVLTF. CDR3 DNA sequence: TGTGCCAGCAGTTTAGTAGGGGGAGGACTAGCGGGAAGAGGGGCCAACGTCCTGACTTTC.

J is TRBJ2-1 and V is TRBV7-3; 10 bases map to TRBD1. Germline V gene data show CDR1 as SGHTA and CDR2 as FQGTGA. J lost 10 bases, V lost 2 bases, and 5 bases had no gene match. This CDR3 spans 14 amino acids. The CDR3 bases are TGTGCCAGCAGCTTAGGGACAGGGGAAGGGGAGCAGTTCTTC. Protein sequence: CASSLGTGEGEQFF. Based on the CDR3 plus reference TRBV7-3 and TRBJ2-1, the full variable domain is GAGVSQTPSNKVTEKGKYVELRCDPISGHTALYWYRQSLGQGPEFLIYFQGTGAADDSGLPNDRFFAVRPEGSVSTLKIQRTERGDSAVYLCASSLGTGEGEQFFGPGTRLTVL.

The CDR3, as DNA: TGTGCCAGCAGTGAAGTTGGGGGGGGACTCACAGATACGCAGTATTTT. Its protein is CASSEVGGGLTDTQYF. The rearrangement joins TRBV6-1 to TRBJ2-3, with TRBD2 matching 7 bases. The CDR3 is 16 residues long. The ends lost 1 base at V and 2 bases at J; junction bases unmatched: 6. Germline CDR1 reads MNHNS; CDR2 reads SASEGT.